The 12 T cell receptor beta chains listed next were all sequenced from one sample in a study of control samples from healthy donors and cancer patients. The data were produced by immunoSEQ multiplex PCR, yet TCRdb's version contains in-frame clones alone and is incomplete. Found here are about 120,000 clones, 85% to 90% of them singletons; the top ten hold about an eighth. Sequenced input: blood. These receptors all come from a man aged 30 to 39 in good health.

The CDR3 loop reads CASQTGTGIYEQYF. Written as DNA, the CDR3 is TGCGCCAGCCAAACCGGGACAGGGATCTACGAGCAGTACTTC. The chain couples TRBV5-1 to TRBJ2-7; 9 bases agree with TRBD1. The trim removed 7 bases at V and 3 bases at J, leaving 8 bases unmatched. The CDR3 is made up of 14 amino acids. The V gene's germline CDR1 is SGHRS and CDR2 YFSETQ. The full variable domain, in which reference TRBV5-1 and TRBJ2-7 provide the parts outside the CDR3, is KAGVTQTPRYLIKTRGQQVTLSCSPISGHRSVSWYQQTPGQGLQFLFEYFSETQRNKGNFPGRFSGRQFSNSRSEMNVSTLELGDSALYLCASQTGTGIYEQYFGPGTRLTVT.

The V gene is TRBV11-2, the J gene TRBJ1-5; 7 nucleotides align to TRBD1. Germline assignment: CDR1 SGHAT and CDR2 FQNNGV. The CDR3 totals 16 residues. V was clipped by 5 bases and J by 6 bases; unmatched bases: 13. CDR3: CASSPVTGAKGQPQHF. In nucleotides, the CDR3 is TGTGCCAGCAGCCCGGTTACAGGGGCGAAGGGTCAGCCCCAGCATTTT.

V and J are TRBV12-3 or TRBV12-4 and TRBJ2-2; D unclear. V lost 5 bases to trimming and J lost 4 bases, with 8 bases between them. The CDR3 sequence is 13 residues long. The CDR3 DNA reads TGTGCCAGCAGTCTCAGTACCACCGGGGAGCTGTTTTTT. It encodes CASSLSTTGELFF.

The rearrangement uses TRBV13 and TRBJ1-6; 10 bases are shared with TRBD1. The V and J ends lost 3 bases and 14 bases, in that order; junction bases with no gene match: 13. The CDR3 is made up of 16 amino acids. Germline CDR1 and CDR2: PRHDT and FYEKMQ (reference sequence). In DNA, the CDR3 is TGTGCCAGCAGCTTTTCTTCGGACAGGGGGGACGTGTCCCTCCACTTT. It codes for CASSFSSDRGDVSLHF.

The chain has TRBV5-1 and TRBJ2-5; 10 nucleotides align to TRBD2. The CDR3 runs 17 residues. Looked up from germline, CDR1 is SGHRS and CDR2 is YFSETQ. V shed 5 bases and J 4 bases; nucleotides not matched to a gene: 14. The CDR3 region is CASSLSPGLAYPETQYF. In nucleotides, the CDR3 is TGCGCCAGCAGTTTGTCGCCGGGACTAGCGTACCCAGAGACCCAGTACTTC.

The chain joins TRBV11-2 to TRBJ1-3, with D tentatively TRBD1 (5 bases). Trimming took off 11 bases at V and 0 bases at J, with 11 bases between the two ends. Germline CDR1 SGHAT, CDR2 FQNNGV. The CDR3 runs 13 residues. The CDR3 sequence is CAVRERSGNTIYF. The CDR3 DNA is TGTGCCGTCAGGGAACGCTCTGGAAACACCATATATTTT. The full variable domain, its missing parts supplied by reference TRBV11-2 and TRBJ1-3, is EAGVAQSPRYKIIEKRQSVAFWCNPISGHATLYWYQQILGQGPKLLIQFQNNGVVDDSQLPKDRFSAERLKGVDSTLKIQPAKLEDSAVYLCAVRERSGNTIYFGEGSWLTVV.

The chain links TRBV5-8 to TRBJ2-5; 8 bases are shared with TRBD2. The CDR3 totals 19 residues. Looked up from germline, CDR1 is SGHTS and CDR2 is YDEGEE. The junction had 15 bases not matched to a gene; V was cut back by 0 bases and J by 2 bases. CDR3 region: CASSLGLGEAGELQETQYF. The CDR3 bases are TGTGCCAGCAGCTTGGGTTTAGGGGAAGCGGGGGAACTACAAGAGACCCAGTACTTC.

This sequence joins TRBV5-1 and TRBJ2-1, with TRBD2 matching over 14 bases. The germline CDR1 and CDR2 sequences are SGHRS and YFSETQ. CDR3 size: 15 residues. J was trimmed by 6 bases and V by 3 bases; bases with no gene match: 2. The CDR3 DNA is TGCGCCAGCAGCTCGGGACTAGCGGGGGCCAATGAGCAGTTCTTC. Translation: CASSSGLAGANEQFF.

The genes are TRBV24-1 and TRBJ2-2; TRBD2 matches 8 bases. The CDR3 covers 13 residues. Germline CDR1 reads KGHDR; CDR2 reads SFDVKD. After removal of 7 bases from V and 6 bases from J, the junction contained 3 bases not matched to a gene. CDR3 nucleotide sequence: TGTGCCACCAGGGAGACTAGCGCCGGGGAGCTGTTTTTT. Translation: CATRETSAGELFF.

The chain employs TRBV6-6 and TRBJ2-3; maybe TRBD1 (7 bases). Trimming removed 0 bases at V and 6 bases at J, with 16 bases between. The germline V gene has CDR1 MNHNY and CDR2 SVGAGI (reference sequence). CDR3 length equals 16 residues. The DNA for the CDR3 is TGTGCCAGCAGTTACTCGATCGGAGGGGGCGTGGATACGCAGTATTTT. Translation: CASSYSIGGGVDTQYF.

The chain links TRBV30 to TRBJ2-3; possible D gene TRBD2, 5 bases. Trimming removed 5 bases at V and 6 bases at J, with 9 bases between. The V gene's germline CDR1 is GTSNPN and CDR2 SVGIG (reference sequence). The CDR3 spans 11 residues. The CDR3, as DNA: TGTGCCTGGGCTTTAGCGGATACGCAGTATTTT. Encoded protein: CAWALADTQYF.

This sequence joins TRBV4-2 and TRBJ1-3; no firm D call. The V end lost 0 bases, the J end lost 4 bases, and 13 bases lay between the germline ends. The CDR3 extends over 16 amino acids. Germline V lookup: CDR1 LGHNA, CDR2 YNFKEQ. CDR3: CASSQEGWTPGNTIYF. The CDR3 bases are TGTGCCAGCAGCCAAGAAGGGTGGACCCCCGGAAACACCATATATTTT.